Here is one TCR beta chain with its context. The germline CDR1 and CDR2 sequences are SQVTM and ANQGSEA. This CDR3 comprises 14 residues. Trimming removed 5 bases at V and 3 bases at J, with 16 bases between. Original handling: For nucleated cells, counts were estimated from reference gene primer amplification. TCRdb keeps only in-frame clones here, not all; method: immunoSEQ multiplex PCR. V and J calls plus clone size are reproduced from that table; the DNA served to infer D and trimming. The table shows around 190,000 clones, with approximately 89% occurring only once. This sample stems from a study of blood T cell repertoires in COVID-19.

Material for sequencing was peripheral blood. The chain couples TRBV29-1 to TRBJ1-1; D is unresolved. The receptor was isolated from a woman aged 55-70 years with acute or convalescent COVID-19. The CDR3 reads CSVRGLGSDTEAFF. CDR3 nucleotides: TGCAGCGTTCGTGGCCTCGGGTCGGACACTGAAGCTTTCTTT.